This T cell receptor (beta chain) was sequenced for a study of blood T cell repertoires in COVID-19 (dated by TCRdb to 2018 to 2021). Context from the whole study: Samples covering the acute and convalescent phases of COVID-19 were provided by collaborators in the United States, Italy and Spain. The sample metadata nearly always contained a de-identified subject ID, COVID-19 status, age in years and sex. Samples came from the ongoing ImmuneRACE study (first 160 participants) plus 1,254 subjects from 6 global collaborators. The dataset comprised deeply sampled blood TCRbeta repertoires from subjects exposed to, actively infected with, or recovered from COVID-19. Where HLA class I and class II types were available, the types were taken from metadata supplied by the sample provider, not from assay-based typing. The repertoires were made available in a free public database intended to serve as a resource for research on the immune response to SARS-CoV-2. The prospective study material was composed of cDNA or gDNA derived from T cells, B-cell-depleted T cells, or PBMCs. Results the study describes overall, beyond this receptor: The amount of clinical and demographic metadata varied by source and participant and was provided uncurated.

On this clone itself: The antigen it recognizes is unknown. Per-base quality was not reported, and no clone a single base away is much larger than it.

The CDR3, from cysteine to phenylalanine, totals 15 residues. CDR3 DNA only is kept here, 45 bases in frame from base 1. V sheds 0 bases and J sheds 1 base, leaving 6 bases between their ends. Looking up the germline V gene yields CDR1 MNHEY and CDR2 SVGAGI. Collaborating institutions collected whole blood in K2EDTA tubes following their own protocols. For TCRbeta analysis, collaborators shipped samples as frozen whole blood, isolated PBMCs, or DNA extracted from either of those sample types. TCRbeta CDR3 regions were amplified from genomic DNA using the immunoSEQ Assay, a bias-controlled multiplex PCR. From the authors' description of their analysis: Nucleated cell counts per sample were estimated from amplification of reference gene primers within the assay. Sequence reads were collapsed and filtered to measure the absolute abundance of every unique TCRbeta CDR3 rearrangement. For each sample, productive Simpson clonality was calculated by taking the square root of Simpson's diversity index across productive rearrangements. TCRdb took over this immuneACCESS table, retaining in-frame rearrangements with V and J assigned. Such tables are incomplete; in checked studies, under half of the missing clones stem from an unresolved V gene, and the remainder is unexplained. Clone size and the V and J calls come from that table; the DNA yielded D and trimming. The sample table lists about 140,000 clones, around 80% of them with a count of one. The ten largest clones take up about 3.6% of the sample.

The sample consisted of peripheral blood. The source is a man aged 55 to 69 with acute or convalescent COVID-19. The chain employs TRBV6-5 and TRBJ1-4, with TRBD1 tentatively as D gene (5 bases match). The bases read TGTGCCAGCAGTTACTCCGGGGGAACTAATGAAAAACTGTTTTTT. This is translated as CASSYSGGTNEKLFF.